One sample yielded the 27 T cell receptor beta chains listed below, sequenced in a study of brain T cells in children with intractable seizures. Time point noted: blood from clinic visit 5 months post-surgery; TSC patient then seizure free. Libraries were prepared by immunoSEQ multiplex PCR; TCRdb keeps only in-frame clonotypes and omits some of them. Among about 350,000 clones listed, over 90% were seen once. The sample here was peripheral blood, taken about 5 months after surgery. The source is a boy less than two years old with tuberous sclerosis and intractable seizures.

V usage is TRBV9 and J usage is TRBJ1-4; no reliable D call. The germline V gene has CDR1 SGDLS and CDR2 YYNGEE. V lost 0 bases to trimming and J lost 7 bases, with 13 bases between them. This CDR3 is 15 amino acids long. The CDR3 is CASSVGGVYGEKLFF. The CDR3 DNA is TGTGCCAGCAGCGTAGGGGGAGTGTATGGTGAAAAACTGTTTTTT.

Details on this clone: Distinct nucleotide sequences in the sample also encode this CDR3. The chain joins TRBV6-5 to TRBJ2-7; a possible D gene is TRBD1 (5 bases). V was cut by 2 bases and J by 5 bases, with 13 bases left in between. CDR3 size: 14 residues. Per germline, CDR1 MNHEY and CDR2 SVGAGI. The CDR3 here is CASSYGQGRNEQYF. CDR3 in DNA: TGTGCCAGCAGTTACGGCCAGGGAAGGAACGAGCAGTACTTC.

The CDR3 reads CSGMSRLNGYTF. CDR3 DNA: TGCAGCGGCATGAGCCGGCTGAATGGCTACACCTTC. J is TRBJ1-2 and V is TRBV29-1, with unresolved D. Between the trimmed V and J ends, which lost 7 bases and 6 bases, there was a span of 15 bases. The CDR3 consists of 12 residues. Per germline, CDR1 SQVTM and CDR2 ANQGSEA.

This clone was found once. This rearrangement joins TRBV11-3 to TRBJ2-1, with unresolved D. Germline assignment: CDR1 SGHNT and CDR2 YENEEA. Trimming took off 0 bases at V and 6 bases at J, with 9 bases between the two ends. The CDR3 is 14 amino acids. In DNA, the CDR3 is TGTGCCAGCAGCTTAGAGTCCAAGGGCAATGAGCAGTTCTTC. This encodes CASSLESKGNEQFF.

J is TRBJ1-6 and V is TRBV7-9, with D perhaps TRBD1 (5 bases). In germline, CDR1 is SEHNR, CDR2 FQNEAQ (reference sequence). This CDR3 comprises 16 residues. Trimming took off 4 bases at V and 7 bases at J, with 17 bases between the two ends. In DNA form, the CDR3 reads TGTGCCAGCAGCTCACTTTCAGGGAGCCCGAATTCACCCCTCCACTTT. The encoded protein is CASSSLSGSPNSPLHF.

V and J are TRBV12-3 or TRBV12-4 and TRBJ1-1; no reliable D call. CDR3 length: 13 amino acids. V was shortened by 3 bases and J by 1 base, with 6 bases between the two germline ends. CDR3 nucleotides: TGTGCCAGCAGTTTGGACGGGAACACTGAAGCTTTCTTT. This encodes CASSLDGNTEAFF.

V and J are TRBV5-1 and TRBJ2-3; weak D call: TRBD2 (5 bases). Germline CDR1 SGHRS, CDR2 YFSETQ. This CDR3 has 16 amino acids. V dropped 3 bases and J dropped 2 bases, with 16 bases sitting between them. In nucleotides, the CDR3 is TGCGCCAGCAGCTGGTCTCTAGCACTCTACACAGATACGCAGTATTTT. Protein sequence: CASSWSLALYTDTQYF.

This clone was observed a single time. V is TRBV15 and J is TRBJ2-1; a weak D match, TRBD2 (7 bases). The CDR3 sequence is 15 residues long. The V gene's germline CDR1 is LNHNV and CDR2 YYDKDF (reference sequence). The V end lost 0 bases, the J end lost 6 bases, and 12 bases lay between the germline ends. The CDR3 sequence: CATSREERGGNEQFF. CDR3 bases: TGTGCCACCAGCAGAGAAGAAAGGGGGGGCAATGAGCAGTTCTTC. Variable domain in full (rest from reference TRBV15 and TRBJ2-1): DAMVIQNPRYQVTQFGKPVTLSCSQTLNHNVMYWYQQKSSQAPKLLFHYYDKDFNNEADTPDNFQSRRPNTSFCFLDIRSPGLGDTAMYLCATSREERGGNEQFFGPGTRLTVL.

The chain recombines TRBV6-4 with TRBJ2-1; no definite D call. With 5 bases removed from V and 4 bases from J, the gap between germline ends came to 15 bases. The CDR3 loop spans 15 amino acids. Germline V lookup: CDR1 MRHNA, CDR2 SNTAGT. CDR3: CASSQSLEQYNEQFF. The CDR3, as DNA: TGTGCCAGCAGTCAAAGCCTGGAACAGTACAATGAGCAGTTCTTC.

V gene TRBV9 combines with J gene TRBJ2-7; TRBD2 matches at 10 bases. CDR1 and CDR2 (germline): SGDLS, YYNGEE. With 4 bases clipped from V and 5 bases from J, the junction kept 12 bases outside the gene matches. The CDR3 runs to 16 residues. CDR3 DNA sequence: TGTGCCAGCAGCCCTTACACTAGCGGGGCGCCCCACGAGCAGTACTTC. This sequence encodes CASSPYTSGAPHEQYF.

The chain employs TRBV5-4 and TRBJ1-1; 8 bases are a match to TRBD1. Per the germline V gene, CDR1 is SGHNT and CDR2 is YYREEE (reference sequence). CDR3 length equals 14 residues. V shed 1 base, J shed 5 bases, and the junction held 4 bases outside the gene matches. CDR3 protein: CASSLYTGGTEAFF. The CDR3 DNA reads TGTGCCAGCAGCTTGTACACAGGGGGGACTGAAGCTTTCTTT.

The chain uses TRBV4-1 and TRBJ1-2; a weak D match, TRBD1 (5 bases). The CDR3 has 15 amino acids. Trimming took 0 bases from V and 4 from J, leaving 12 bases between them. The germline gives CDR1 MGHRA, CDR2 YSYEKL. The chain's CDR3 is CASSQDGGTGYGYTF. CDR3 in DNA: TGCGCCAGCAGCCAAGACGGCGGGACCGGCTATGGCTACACCTTC.

CDR3 sequence (DNA): TGTGCCAGCAGCAAATCGGGGAAGGTAAACAGGGGTAATTCACCCCTCCACTTT. The encoded protein is CASSKSGKVNRGNSPLHF. The V call is TRBV21-1, the J call TRBJ1-6; TRBD1 is taken as the D call from the table, unchecked against the DNA. TRBV21-1 constitutes a pseudogene. The CDR3 sequence is 18 residues long.

The chain uses TRBV10-3 and TRBJ1-5; no definite D call. Between the trimmed V and J ends, which lost 0 bases and 5 bases, there was a span of 11 bases. The CDR3 totals 15 residues. The germline V gene has CDR1 ENHRY and CDR2 SYGVKD. The CDR3 DNA sequence: TGTGCCATCAGTGAGTCGGTCCTTTTCGATCAGCCCCAGCATTTT. Protein sequence: CAISESVLFDQPQHF.

This chain uses TRBV5-1 with TRBJ1-1; 7 nucleotides agree with TRBD1. From germline, CDR1 is SGHRS and CDR2 YFSETQ. This CDR3 has 15 amino acids. V was pared by 0 bases and J by 1 base, with 3 bases of the junction left unmatched. This chain's CDR3 is CASSLAGTANTEAFF. In nucleotides, the CDR3 is TGCGCCAGCAGCTTGGCCGGGACAGCGAACACTGAAGCTTTCTTT.

The V and J genes are TRBV27 and TRBJ1-2; 7 bases line up with TRBD1. Losses at the gene ends were 0 bases for V and 2 bases for J; bases not matched to a gene: 6. CDR3 length: 16 amino acids. CDR1 is MNHEY and CDR2 is SMNVEV in the germline V gene (reference sequence). The CDR3 protein is CASSLSTGLTNYGYTF. The DNA for the CDR3 is TGTGCCAGCAGTTTATCGACAGGGTTAACAAACTATGGCTACACCTTC.

The chain carries TRBV9 and TRBJ2-1, with 10 bases identical to TRBD2. The CDR3 has 15 residues. V lost 3 bases to trimming and J lost 6 bases; unmatched junction nucleotides: 6. The germline CDR1 and CDR2 sequences are SGDLS and YYNGEE. CDR3 sequence reads: CASSEGTSASNEQFF. DNA of the CDR3: TGTGCCAGCAGCGAAGGGACTAGCGCTTCCAATGAGCAGTTCTTC. Full variable domain (remainder filled in from reference TRBV9 and TRBJ2-1): DSGVTQTPKHLITATGQRVTLRCSPRSGDLSVYWYQQSLDQGLQFLIQYYNGEERAKGNILERFSAQQFPDLHSELNLSSLELGDSALYFCASSEGTSASNEQFFGPGTRLTVL.

The chain's CDR3 is CASSLNSGWNEQFF. In nucleotides, the CDR3 is TGTGCCAGCAGCTTAAACTCAGGGTGGAATGAGCAGTTCTTC. The chain couples TRBV7-9 to TRBJ2-1; a possible D gene is TRBD1 (5 bases). Trimming stripped 2 bases from V and 7 bases from J, with 12 bases between. This CDR3 has 14 residues. CDR1 is SEHNR and CDR2 is FQNEAQ in the germline V gene (reference sequence).

The chain joins TRBV20-1 to TRBJ2-7; D is ambiguous. The CDR3 has 11 amino acids. Germline V lookup: CDR1 DFQATT, CDR2 SNEGSKA (reference sequence). The germline V and J ends were trimmed by 3 bases and 0 bases, with 3 bases remaining between them. Here the CDR3 DNA reads TGCAGTGCTAGTGACTCCTACGAGCAGTACTTC. Translation: CSASDSYEQYF.

The CDR3 bases are TGTGCCAGCAGTCCACACTACGAGCAGTACTTC. Translated: CASSPHYEQYF. The chain carries TRBV28 and TRBJ2-7, with no clear D. Trimming stripped 5 bases from V and 3 bases from J, with 5 bases between. CDR3 length: 11 residues. The V gene's germline CDR1 is MDHEN and CDR2 SYDVKM.

This CDR3 reads CATSNNYGYTF. The CDR3 DNA sequence: TGTGCCACCAGTAATAACTATGGCTACACCTTC. This sequence joins TRBV24-1 and TRBJ1-2; D gene uncertain. Germline V gene sequence: CDR1 KGHDR, CDR2 SFDVKD. The CDR3 sequence is 11 residues long. Trimming took off 6 bases at V and 1 base at J, with 2 bases between the two ends.

The chain links TRBV7-9 to TRBJ1-1, with unresolved D. The germline CDR1 and CDR2 sequences are SEHNR and FQNEAQ (reference sequence). Deletions cut 8 bases from V and 0 bases from J, with 13 bases between. This CDR3 spans 14 amino acids. CDR3 amino acids: CASDEAAMNTEAFF. The CDR3, as DNA: TGTGCCAGCGACGAGGCAGCCATGAACACTGAAGCTTTCTTT.

V gene TRBV7-3 combines with J gene TRBJ2-2; 7 positions match TRBD2. With V trimmed by 5 bases and J by 7 bases, 16 bases remained unmatched. Germline loops: CDR1 SGHTA, CDR2 FQGTGA. This CDR3 spans 17 amino acids. The CDR3 loop is CASSRAGEGVPDGELFF. DNA for the CDR3: TGTGCCAGCAGCCGGGCCGGGGAGGGAGTCCCCGACGGGGAGCTGTTTTTT.

For this clone: The sample holds other DNA sequences that translate to the same CDR3. The chain couples TRBV19 to TRBJ1-1, with a tentative D call TRBD1 (5 bases). In germline, CDR1 is LNHDA, CDR2 SQIVND (reference sequence). The germline V and J ends were trimmed by 3 bases and 4 bases, with 9 bases remaining between them. There are 13 residues in the CDR3. The CDR3 nucleotides are TGTGCCAGTAGTATTGCTGGGGGCACTGAAGCTTTCTTT. Amino acids: CASSIAGGTEAFF.

This rearrangement joins TRBV2 to TRBJ2-5, with D uncertain. V lost 6 bases, J lost 5 bases, and 19 bases lay in between. The CDR3 covers 15 residues. From germline, CDR1 is SNHLY and CDR2 FYNNEI. The CDR3 DNA sequence: TGTGCCAGCAGGGCGAACTGGAGTTCACGGGAGACCCAGTACTTC. Its protein is CASRANWSSRETQYF. The variable domain in full, completed from reference TRBV2 and TRBJ2-5, reads EPEVTQTPSHQVTQMGQEVILRCVPISNHLYFYWYRQILGQKVEFLVSFYNNEISEKSEIFDDQFSVERPDGSNFTLKIRSTKLEDSAMYFCASRANWSSRETQYFGPGTRLLVL.

This chain links TRBV5-4 with TRBJ1-1; maybe TRBD1 (5 bases). The CDR3 is 15 residues long. V lost 0 bases and J 1 base, leaving 10 bases between the germline ends. The germline V gene has CDR1 SGHNT and CDR2 YYREEE (reference sequence). In DNA form, the CDR3 reads TGTGCCAGCAGCTTGGTCTCTGGGGCGAACACTGAAGCTTTCTTT. This encodes CASSLVSGANTEAFF.

CDR3 DNA sequence: TGTGCCAGCAGCCAAGAGGATGGACAGGGGGGTCAGCCCCAGCATTTT. Residues: CASSQEDGQGGQPQHF. The V call is TRBV4-2, the J call TRBJ1-5; 10 bases align to TRBD1. CDR1 LGHNA and CDR2 YNFKEQ come from the germline V gene. The V and J ends lost 0 bases and 6 bases, in that order; junction bases with no gene match: 5. The CDR3 sequence is 16 residues long.